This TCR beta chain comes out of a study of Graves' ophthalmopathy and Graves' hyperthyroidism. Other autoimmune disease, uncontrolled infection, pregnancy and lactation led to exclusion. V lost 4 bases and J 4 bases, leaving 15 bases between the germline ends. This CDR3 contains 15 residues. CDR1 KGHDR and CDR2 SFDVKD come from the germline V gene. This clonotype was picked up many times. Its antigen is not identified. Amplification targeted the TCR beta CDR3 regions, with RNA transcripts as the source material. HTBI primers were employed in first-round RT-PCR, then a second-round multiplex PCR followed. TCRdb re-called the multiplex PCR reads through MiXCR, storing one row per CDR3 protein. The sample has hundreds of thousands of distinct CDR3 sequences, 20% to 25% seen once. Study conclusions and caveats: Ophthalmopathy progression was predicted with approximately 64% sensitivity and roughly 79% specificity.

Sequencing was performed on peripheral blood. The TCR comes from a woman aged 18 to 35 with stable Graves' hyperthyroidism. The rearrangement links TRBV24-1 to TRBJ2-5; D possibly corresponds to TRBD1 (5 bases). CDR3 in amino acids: CATSDSRVVGETQYF. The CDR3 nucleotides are TGTGCCACCAGTGACTCCAGGGTGGTGGGAGAGACCCAGTACTTC.